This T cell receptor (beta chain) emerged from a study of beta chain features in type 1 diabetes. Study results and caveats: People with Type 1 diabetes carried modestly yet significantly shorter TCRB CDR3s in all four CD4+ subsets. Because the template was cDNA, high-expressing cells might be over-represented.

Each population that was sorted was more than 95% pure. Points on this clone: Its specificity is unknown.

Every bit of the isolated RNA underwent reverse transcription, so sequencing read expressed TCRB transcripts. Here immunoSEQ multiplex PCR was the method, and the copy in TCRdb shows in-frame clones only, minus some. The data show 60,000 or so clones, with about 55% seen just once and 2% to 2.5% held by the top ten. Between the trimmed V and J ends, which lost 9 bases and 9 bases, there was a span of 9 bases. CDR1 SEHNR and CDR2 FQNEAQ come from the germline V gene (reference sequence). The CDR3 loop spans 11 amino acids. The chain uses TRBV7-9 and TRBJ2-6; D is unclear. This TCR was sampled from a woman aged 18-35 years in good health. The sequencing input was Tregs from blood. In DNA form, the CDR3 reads TGTGCCAGTAGTGGAGACAACGTCCTGACTTTC. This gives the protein CASSGDNVLTF. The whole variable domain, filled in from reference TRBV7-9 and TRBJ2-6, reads DTGVSQNPRHKITKRGQNVTFRCDPISEHNRLYWYRQTLGQGPEFLTYFQNEAQLEKSRLLSDRFSAERPKGSFSTLEIQRTEQGDSAMYLCASSGDNVLTFGAGSRLTVL.